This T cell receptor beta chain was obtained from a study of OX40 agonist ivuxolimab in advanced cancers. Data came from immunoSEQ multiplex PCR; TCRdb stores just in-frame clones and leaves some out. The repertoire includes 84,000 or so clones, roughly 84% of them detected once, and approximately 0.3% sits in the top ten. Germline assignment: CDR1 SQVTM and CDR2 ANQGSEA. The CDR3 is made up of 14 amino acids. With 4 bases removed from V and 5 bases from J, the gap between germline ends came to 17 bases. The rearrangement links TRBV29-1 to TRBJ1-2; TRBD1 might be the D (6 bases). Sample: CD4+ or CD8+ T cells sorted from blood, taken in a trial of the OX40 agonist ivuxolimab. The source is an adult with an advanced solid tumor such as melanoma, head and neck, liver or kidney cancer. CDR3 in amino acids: CSVGTPGGPYGYTF. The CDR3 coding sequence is TGCAGCGTTGGTACTCCTGGGGGCCCTTATGGCTACACCTTC.